This T cell receptor beta chain was sequenced for a study of CD8+CD57+ T cells in acquired aplastic anemia. Trimming took 4 bases from V and 1 from J, leaving 10 bases between them. CDR3 length: 14 amino acids. The germline V gene encodes CDR1 MGHDK and CDR2 SYGVNS. TCR beta VDJ and CDR3 profiling used genomic DNA as template. TCRdb passed the reads through MiXCR, listing each CDR3 protein once. The data contain some 47,000 distinct CDR3 sequences, around 73% of them singletons. This clonotype was observed a few times. The sequenced sample consisted of sorted CD4+, CD8+, or CD8+CD57+ T cells (not recorded which) from PBMCs. The gene calls are TRBV25-1 and TRBJ1-1, with a tentative D call TRBD1 (5 bases). The TCR comes from a human donor in good health, serving as a control. This CDR3 reads CASSVTGGNTEAFF. The CDR3, as DNA: TGTGCCAGCAGTGTAACGGGGGGGAACACTGAAGCTTTCTTT. Full variable domain (missing parts from reference TRBV25-1 and TRBJ1-1): EADIYQTPRYLVIGTGKKITLECSQTMGHDKMYWYQQDPGMELHLIHYSYGVNSTEKGDLSSESTVSRIRTEHFPLTLESARPSHTSQYLCASSVTGGNTEAFFGQGTRLTVV.